This TCR beta chain was retrieved from a study of human T cells and chemical hapten exposure. About the study: DPC 0.01% went on the upper back by patch test, with reading at 6 days.

In its sample, this clonotype was seen many times. Antigen specificity is unknown. Between the trimmed V and J ends, which lost 6 bases and 4 bases, there was a span of 10 bases. Per the germline V gene, CDR1 is MDHEN and CDR2 is SYDVKM. The CDR3 covers 14 residues. TCRdb reprocessed the RACE reads via MiXCR and lists one record per CDR3 protein. Of 350,000 to 450,000 distinct CDR3 sequences listed, approximately 5.1% are singletons. Regarding time point: pre-sensitization, week 0. Treatment noted: therapeutic diphenylcyclopropenone sensitization with weekly scalp DPC. Study outcomes and limitations: Patch test score tracked positively with PT1 expanded TCR counts. DPC sensitization left the count of TCRs above 1 in 1000 unchanged.

V usage is TRBV28 and J usage is TRBJ2-6, with unresolved D. This clonotype was sampled from a woman in her 50s with alopecia areata. Some clones in this sample may be carry-over from other donors' samples. Here the sequenced sample was whole blood, taken in connection with sensitization to the hapten diphenylcyclopropenone (DPC). The CDR3, as DNA: TGTGCCAGCAGCCTTCGGTCGGGGGCCAACGTCCTGACTTTC. This translates into CASSLRSGANVLTF.